Following are 3 T cell receptor beta chains from one sample sequenced in a study of T cell responses to AZD1222 COVID-19 vaccine. Produced via immunoSEQ multiplex PCR; TCRdb's table is partial and in-frame only. The sample gives some 180,000 clones, over 85% of which show up once; 0.95% to 1.3% is in the top ten. Sequencing was performed on peripheral blood, taken 28 days after the second dose of the MenACWY control vaccine. These receptor sequences come from an adult who received the MenACWY meningococcal vaccine as a control.

The chain combines TRBV19 with TRBJ1-4; 9 bases align to TRBD1. The CDR3 covers 16 residues. V was clipped by 5 bases and J by 0 bases; unmatched bases: 4. Germline loops: CDR1 LNHDA, CDR2 SQIVND (reference sequence). The chain's CDR3 is CASSGGQGTTNEKLFF. Written as DNA, the CDR3 is TGTGCCAGTAGTGGGGGACAGGGAACAACTAATGAAAAACTGTTTTTT.

This rearrangement joins TRBV4-2 to TRBJ2-6; 10 bases map to TRBD1. The germline CDR1 and CDR2 sequences are LGHNA and YNFKEQ. J lost 0 bases, V lost 4 bases, and 3 bases had no gene match. This CDR3 is 17 amino acids long. The CDR3 region has the DNA TGTGCCAGCAGCCTGGACAGGGGGGGCTCTGGGGCCAACGTCCTGACTTTC. It yields the protein CASSLDRGGSGANVLTF.

As for this clone: The junction differs from germline at one of its ends, possibly a read error. CDR3 residues: CASTVPGQVSSF. DNA for the CDR3: TGTGCCAGCACCGTCCCGGGACAGGTTTCGAGCTTC. V usage is TRBV12-3 or TRBV12-4 and J usage is TRBJ1-2, with 8 bases matching TRBD1. CDR3 length: 12 residues.